The T cell receptor beta chain described here comes from a study of regulatory and conventional T cells in RAG deficiency (dated by TCRdb to about 2017). The study in broad terms: The study used high-throughput TCR beta sequencing to compare repertoire diversity and composition of Treg, conventional CD4+ and CD8+ T cells between RAG-deficient patients and healthy controls.

On this clone itself: No antigen is known for it. The input lacks base qualities; no much larger clone sits a single base away.

Libraries were built with the immunoSEQ multiplex PCR assay. Genomic DNA from the sorted T-cell subsets was used to amplify rearranged TCR beta chain products, which were then sequenced. The published analysis was carried out like this. Shannon entropy and Simpson indices were used to measure the diversity of productive TCR beta rearrangements in each repertoire. To gauge clonal expansion, the frequencies of the 100 most abundant productive TCR beta clonotypes among total reads were added together. A self-reactivity index based on amino acid usage at CDR3beta positions 6 and 7 was applied to the TRB repertoires. Two-way ANOVA was used for repertoire analyses, and Student t or Mann-Whitney tests were used for flow cytometric analyses. TCRdb stores this immuneACCESS table with in-frame sequences only. Part of the clones is absent; in the studies checked, under half of the shortfall reflects unresolved V genes, and no reason is known for the rest. V and J calls and clone size are given by that table; D and trimming were obtained from the DNA. This sample gives about 50,000 clones in total; 85% to 90% of them show up just once. The ten largest clonotypes hold 0.51% of the sample.

Study-level results and caveats: Shorter CDR3 lengths were found in all patient T-cell subsets, and >85% Treg-Tconv repertoire overlap at nucleotide and amino acid level was observed in Omenn syndrome patients. Markedly lower Shannon entropy and higher Simpson indices were observed in RAG-deficient patients than in control T-cell subpopulations. Unique TCR beta sequences from Treg cells were roughly 100-fold fewer in Omenn syndrome and CID/AS patients than controls, versus approximately 10-fold for other subsets. In Omenn syndrome patients, sorted CD25-high CD127-low cells may represent peripherally activated cells rather than bona fide Treg cells. Some T-cell subset analyses were not done for some subjects.

V and J are truncated by 7 bases and 3 bases respectively, leaving an intervening sequence of 16 bases. The germline V gene encodes CDR1 MNHNS and CDR2 SASEGT. The CDR3 spans 15 residues, from the cysteine through the phenylalanine. The DNA shown is the 45-base CDR3, in frame from base 1. Before genomic DNA extraction, conventional CD4+ T cells were purified from blood as CD25-low CD127-high cells. Seven or eight healthy control donors served as the comparison group for repertoire analyses. This sample was shared with a second study, whose subject was regulatory T cells. As the second paper documents: The multiplex PCR relied on 52 forward TRBV primers and 13 reverse TRBJ primers, and amplification bias was corrected through assay-based and computational methods. Repertoires from patients had restricted unique TRB V-J pairs and skewed V and J gene usage, with the strongest effect in regulatory T cells. T-cell receptor beta repertoires of sorted regulatory, conventional CD4+ and CD8+ T cells were compared between CD3G-deficient patients and healthy controls. Ficoll density separation was used to isolate peripheral blood mononuclear cells. Rearranged TRB loci were amplified from genomic DNA by multiplex PCR within the immunoSEQ assay. TRB amplicons were sequenced on an Illumina HiSeq platform. Custom algorithms error-filtered the raw sequences and aligned the raw sequences to reference gene sequences, after which the immunoSEQ online tools were used for analysis. The frequencies of productive and nonproductive TRB rearrangements were evaluated among unique sequences as well as among total sequences. Groups were compared by t tests, Mann-Whitney tests or two-way ANOVA performed in Prism software.

The TCR comes from a human donor in good health. Material: CD4+ effector T cells sorted from blood. This sequence uses TRBV6-1 and TRBJ1-5; the D gene is not confidently resolved. The sequenced DNA is TGTGCCAGCAATACCGACACCCATGCCAATCAGCCCCAGCATTTT. It specifies CASNTDTHANQPQHF.